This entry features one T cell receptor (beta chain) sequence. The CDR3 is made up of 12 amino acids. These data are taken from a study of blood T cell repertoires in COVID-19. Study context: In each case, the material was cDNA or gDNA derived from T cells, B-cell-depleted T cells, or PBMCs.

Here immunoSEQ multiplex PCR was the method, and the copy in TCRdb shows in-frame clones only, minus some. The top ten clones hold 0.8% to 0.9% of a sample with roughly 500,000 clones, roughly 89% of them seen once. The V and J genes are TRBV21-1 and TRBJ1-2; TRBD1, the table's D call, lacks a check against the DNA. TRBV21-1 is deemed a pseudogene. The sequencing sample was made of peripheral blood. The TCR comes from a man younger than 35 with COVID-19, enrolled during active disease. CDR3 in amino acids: CASSKDRNGYTF. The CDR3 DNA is TGTGCCAGCAGCAAGGACAGAAATGGCTACACCTTC.